This TCR beta chain appears in the sequencing data of a study of response to subunit inactivated influenza vaccine. TCRdb called the RT-PCR reads again in MiXCR, with one record for every CDR3 protein. Of about 780,000 distinct CDR3 sequences listed, around 20% are singletons. Germline values: CDR1 SQVTM, CDR2 ANQGSEA. The CDR3 has 13 amino acids. V was trimmed by 1 base and J by 3 bases, leaving 10 bases between them. The material was PBMCs from blood, obtained about 5 days after vaccination. The sequence was collected from a man in his fifties or sixties who received an inactivated influenza vaccine. V and J are TRBV29-1 and TRBJ2-7; a weak D match, TRBD1 (6 bases). CDR3: CSVEGGTNYEQYF. The CDR3 bases are TGCAGCGTTGAAGGGGGGACAAACTACGAGCAGTACTTC.